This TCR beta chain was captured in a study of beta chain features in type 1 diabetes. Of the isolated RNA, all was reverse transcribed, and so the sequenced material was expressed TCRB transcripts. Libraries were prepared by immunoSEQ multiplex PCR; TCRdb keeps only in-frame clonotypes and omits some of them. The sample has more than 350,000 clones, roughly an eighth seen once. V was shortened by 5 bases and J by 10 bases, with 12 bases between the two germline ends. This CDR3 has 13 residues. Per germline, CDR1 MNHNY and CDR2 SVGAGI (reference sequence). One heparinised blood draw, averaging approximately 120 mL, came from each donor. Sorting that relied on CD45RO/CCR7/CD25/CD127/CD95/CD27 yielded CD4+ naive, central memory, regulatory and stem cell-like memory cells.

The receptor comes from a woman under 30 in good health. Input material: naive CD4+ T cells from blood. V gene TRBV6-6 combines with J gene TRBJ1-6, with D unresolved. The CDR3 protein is CASSGLNGSPLHF. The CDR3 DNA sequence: TGTGCCAGCAGTGGACTAAACGGGTCACCCCTCCACTTT.